These 2 T cell receptor beta chains were sequenced from one sample in a study of shared clonotypes between healthy human individuals (dated by TCRdb to between 2020 and 2021). CD8 naive samples consisted of CD45RO-negative cells that were positively selected for CCR7, yielding a CD45RA+CCR7+ population without TemRA cells. Libraries came from the immunoSEQ multiplex PCR assay. The table was pulled from immuneACCESS by TCRdb, which kept in-frame rearrangements only. Such tables lose some clones; where checked, under half of the loss comes from unresolved V genes, and the rest has no known cause. A total of some 800,000 clones appear in this sample, over 90% of them only once. The ten largest account for around 24% of the sample. The sample taken for sequencing was naive CD8+ T cells sorted from blood. Interpreted using the paper, the cell subset or site label stands for: CD45RA+CCR7+. Receptors were obtained from a man between 25 and 39 years old in good health.

The chain combines TRBV12-5 with TRBJ2-1; D is ambiguous. V gave up 3 bases and J gave up 8 bases, with 5 bases separating them. The CDR3 runs to 11 residues. CDR1 and CDR2 (germline): LGHNT, FRNRAP. Here the CDR3 reads CASGFRDEQFF. DNA for the CDR3: TGTGCTAGTGGTTTTAGGGATGAGCAGTTCTTC.

The chain recombines TRBV6-6 with TRBJ2-1; TRBD2 matches 9 bases. The CDR3 runs 14 residues. The V gene end was trimmed by 9 bases and the J gene end by 4 bases; junction bases not matched to a gene: 7. The V gene's germline CDR1 is MNHNY and CDR2 SVGAGI (reference sequence). The CDR3 sequence is CASEDSGRYNEQFF. For the CDR3, the DNA is TGTGCCAGTGAAGATAGCGGGAGATACAATGAGCAGTTCTTC.